The clone carrying this TCR beta chain was observed many times. What it recognizes is unknown. This entry belongs to a study of T cells in Graves' hyperthyroidism and ophthalmopathy. CDR1 is KGHDR and CDR2 is SFDVKD in the germline V gene. There are 13 residues in the CDR3. Trimming removed 9 bases from V and 8 bases from J; junction bases left unmatched: 7. From RNA transcripts, TCR beta CDR3 regions were amplified. First-round RT-PCR of the TCR CDR3 relied on the HTBI primer set. From the multiplex PCR reads, TCRdb called clonotypes with MiXCR, one entry per CDR3 protein. The data show some 300,000 distinct CDR3 sequences, around 13% seen once. General observations from the study: Blood shared most expanded thyroid clonotypes above 0.001.

V is TRBV24-1 and J is TRBJ2-1, with TRBD1 identical over 9 bases. What was sequenced was blood. The TCR sequence derives from a woman aged 40 to 50 with Graves' hyperthyroidism. The CDR3 DNA reads TGTGCCACCGCGGGACAGGGAACATATGAGCAGTTCTTC. Its protein product is CATAGQGTYEQFF.